This TCR beta chain comes out of a study of blood T cell repertoires in COVID-19. CDR1 MNHEY and CDR2 SVGEGT come from the germline V gene. Trimming took 8 bases from V and 5 from J, leaving 13 bases between them. The CDR3 covers 13 residues. This clone was seen only once. The protocol was immunoSEQ multiplex PCR, while the TCRdb copy is restricted to in-frame clones and leaves out a portion. The sample includes about 150,000 clones, roughly 91% of them seen just once. What was sequenced was peripheral blood. The source of this sequence is a man younger than 35 with COVID-19, enrolled during active disease. The rearrangement joins TRBV6-2 or TRBV6-3 to TRBJ1-5, with D unclear. This CDR3 reads CASGLGEYQPQHF. The DNA of the CDR3 is TGTGCCAGCGGCCTTGGGGAGTATCAGCCCCAGCATTTT.